This T cell receptor (beta chain) was recovered during a study of blood T cell repertoires in COVID-19. Study in general: T cells, B-cell-depleted T cells, or PBMCs provided the cDNA or gDNA that served as material.

The V end lost 2 bases, the J end lost 4 bases, and 8 bases lay between the germline ends. Germline assignment: CDR1 SGHRS and CDR2 YFSETQ. CDR3 size: 13 residues. Authors' methods: Estimation of nucleated cell counts was performed using reference gene primer amplification. Profiled with immunoSEQ multiplex PCR; TCRdb holds only in-frame clones, not every one. Clone size and V and J calls were adopted from that table, with D and trimming inferred from the DNA. This table holds nearly 350,000 clones, about nine tenths found once. The chain is built from TRBV5-1 and TRBJ2-3; no clear D gene. This TCR came from a woman between 70 and 85 years old with COVID-19, enrolled during active disease. The source material was peripheral blood. The CDR3: CASSFLNSDTQYF. CDR3 nucleotides: TGCGCCAGCAGCTTTCTTAATTCAGATACGCAGTATTTT.